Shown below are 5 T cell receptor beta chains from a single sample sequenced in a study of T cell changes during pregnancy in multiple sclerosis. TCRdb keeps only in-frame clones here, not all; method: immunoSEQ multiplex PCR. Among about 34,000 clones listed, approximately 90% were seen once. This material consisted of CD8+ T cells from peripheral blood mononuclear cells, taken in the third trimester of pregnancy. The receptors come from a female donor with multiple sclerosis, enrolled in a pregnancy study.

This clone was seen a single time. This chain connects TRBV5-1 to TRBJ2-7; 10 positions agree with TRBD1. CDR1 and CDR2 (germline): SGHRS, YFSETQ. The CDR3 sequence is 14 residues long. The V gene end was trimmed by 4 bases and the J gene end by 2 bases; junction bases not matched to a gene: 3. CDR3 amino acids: CASSAGTGAYEQYF. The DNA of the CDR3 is TGCGCCAGCAGCGCCGGGACAGGGGCCTACGAGCAGTACTTC.

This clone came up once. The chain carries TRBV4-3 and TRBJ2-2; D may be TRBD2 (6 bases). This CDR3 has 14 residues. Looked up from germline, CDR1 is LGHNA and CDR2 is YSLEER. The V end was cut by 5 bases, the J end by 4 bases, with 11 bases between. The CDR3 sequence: CASSGGYGTGELFF. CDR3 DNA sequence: TGCGCCAGCAGCGGGGGGTATGGCACCGGGGAGCTGTTTTTT.

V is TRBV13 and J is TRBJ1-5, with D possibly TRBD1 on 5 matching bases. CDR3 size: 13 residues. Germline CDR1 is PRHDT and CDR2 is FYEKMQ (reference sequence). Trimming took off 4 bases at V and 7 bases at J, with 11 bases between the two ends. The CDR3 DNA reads TGTGCCAGCAGCTCCTCTCGACAGCAGCCCCAGCATTTT. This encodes CASSSSRQQPQHF. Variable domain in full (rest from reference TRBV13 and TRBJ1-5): AAGVIQSPRHLIKEKRETATLKCYPIPRHDTVYWYQQGPGQDPQFLISFYEKMQSDKGSIPDRFSAQQFSDYHSELNMSSLELGDSALYFCASSSSRQQPQHFGDGTRLSIL.

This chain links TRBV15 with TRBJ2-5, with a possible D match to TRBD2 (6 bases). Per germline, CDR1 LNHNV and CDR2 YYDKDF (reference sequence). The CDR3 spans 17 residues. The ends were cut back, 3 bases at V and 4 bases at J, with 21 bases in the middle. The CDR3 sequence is CATSSRGFGFLGETQYF. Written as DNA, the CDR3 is TGTGCCACCAGCAGCCGGGGGTTTGGATTTCTTGGAGAGACCCAGTACTTC.

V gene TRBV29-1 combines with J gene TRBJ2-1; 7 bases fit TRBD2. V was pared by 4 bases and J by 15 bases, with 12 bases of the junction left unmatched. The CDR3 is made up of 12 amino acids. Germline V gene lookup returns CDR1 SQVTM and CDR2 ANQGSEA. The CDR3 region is CSVVTPGGRMFF. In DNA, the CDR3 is TGCAGCGTTGTTACCCCGGGGGGACGTATGTTCTTC.